This TCR beta chain was observed in a study of blood T cell repertoires in COVID-19. On the study more broadly: Specimens from acute and convalescent COVID-19 originated in the United States, Italy and Spain.

The CDR3 is made up of 14 amino acids. V was pared by 3 bases and J by 6 bases, with 4 bases of the junction left unmatched. The V gene's germline CDR1 is SGHRS and CDR2 YFSETQ. Produced via immunoSEQ multiplex PCR; TCRdb's table is partial and in-frame only. Here the sample spans roughly 180,000 clones, approximately 83% being singletons. The sample comprised peripheral blood. The clonotype was recovered from a woman in her forties with COVID-19, enrolled during active disease. This chain uses TRBV5-1 with TRBJ1-5, with TRBD1 matching over 9 bases. This chain's CDR3 is CASSSDRGGQPQHF. The CDR3 bases are TGCGCCAGCAGCTCTGACAGGGGGGGTCAGCCCCAGCATTTT.